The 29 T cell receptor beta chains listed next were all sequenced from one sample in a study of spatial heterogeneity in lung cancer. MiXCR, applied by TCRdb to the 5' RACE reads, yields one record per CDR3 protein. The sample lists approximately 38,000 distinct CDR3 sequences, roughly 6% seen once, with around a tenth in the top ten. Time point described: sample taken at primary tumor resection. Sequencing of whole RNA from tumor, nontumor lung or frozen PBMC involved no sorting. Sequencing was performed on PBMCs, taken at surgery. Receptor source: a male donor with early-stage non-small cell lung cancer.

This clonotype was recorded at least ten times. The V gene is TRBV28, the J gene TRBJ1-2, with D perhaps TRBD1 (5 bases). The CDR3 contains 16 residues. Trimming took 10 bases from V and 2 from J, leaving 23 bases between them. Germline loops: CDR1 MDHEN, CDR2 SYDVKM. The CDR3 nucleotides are TGTGCCACCCGACCAGGGCCAGGATTGAAGAACTATGGCTACACCTTC. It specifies CATRPGPGLKNYGYTF.

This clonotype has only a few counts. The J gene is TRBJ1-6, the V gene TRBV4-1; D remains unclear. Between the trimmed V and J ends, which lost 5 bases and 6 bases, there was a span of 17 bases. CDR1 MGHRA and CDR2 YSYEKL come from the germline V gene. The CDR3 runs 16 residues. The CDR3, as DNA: TGCGCCAGCAGCTCGGAAAACACGGCCTCTAATTCACCCCTCCACTTT. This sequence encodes CASSSENTASNSPLHF.

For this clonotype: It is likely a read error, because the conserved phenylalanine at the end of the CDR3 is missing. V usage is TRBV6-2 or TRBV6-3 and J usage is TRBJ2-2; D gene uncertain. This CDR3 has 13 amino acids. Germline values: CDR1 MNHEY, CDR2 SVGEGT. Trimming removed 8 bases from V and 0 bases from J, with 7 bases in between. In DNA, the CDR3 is TGTGCCAGCGTCCCCCCGAACACCGGGGAGCTGTTTCTT. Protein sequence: CASVPPNTGELFL.

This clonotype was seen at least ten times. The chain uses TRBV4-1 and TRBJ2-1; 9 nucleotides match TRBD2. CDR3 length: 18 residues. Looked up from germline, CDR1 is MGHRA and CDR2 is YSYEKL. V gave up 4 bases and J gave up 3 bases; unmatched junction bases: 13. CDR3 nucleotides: TGCGCCAGCAGCCGGCTGCGTGGCGGGGGGGCCCTCTACAATGAGCAGTTCTTC. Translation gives CASSRLRGGGALYNEQFF.

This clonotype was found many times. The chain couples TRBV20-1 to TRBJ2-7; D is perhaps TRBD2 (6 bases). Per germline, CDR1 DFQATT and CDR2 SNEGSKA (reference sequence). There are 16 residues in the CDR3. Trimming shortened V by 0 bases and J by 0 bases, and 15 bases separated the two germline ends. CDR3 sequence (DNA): TGCAGTGCTAGAGATGGGGGTAGCGGTTACTCCTACGAGCAGTACTTC. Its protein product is CSARDGGSGYSYEQYF.

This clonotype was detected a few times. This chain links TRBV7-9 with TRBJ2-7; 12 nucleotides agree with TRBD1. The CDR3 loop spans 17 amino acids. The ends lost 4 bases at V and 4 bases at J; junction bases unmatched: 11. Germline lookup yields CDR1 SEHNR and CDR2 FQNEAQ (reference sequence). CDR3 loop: CASSSQTGDRGLYEQYF. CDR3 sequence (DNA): TGTGCCAGCAGCTCTCAGACCGGGGACAGGGGGCTATACGAGCAGTACTTC.

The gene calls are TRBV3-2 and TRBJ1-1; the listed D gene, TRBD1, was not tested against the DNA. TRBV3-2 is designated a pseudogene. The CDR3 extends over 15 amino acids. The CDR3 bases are TGTGCCAGCATAGTGGTAGGGGGCGCCCGGACTGAAGCTTTCTTT. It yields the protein CASIVVGGARTEAFF.

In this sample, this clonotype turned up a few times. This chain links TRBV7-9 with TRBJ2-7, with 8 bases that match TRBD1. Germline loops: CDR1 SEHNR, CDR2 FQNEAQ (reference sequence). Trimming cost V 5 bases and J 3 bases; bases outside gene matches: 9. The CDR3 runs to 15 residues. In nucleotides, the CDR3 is TGTGCCAGCAGCGGAAGGGGACAGGAAAACTACGAGCAGTACTTC. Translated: CASSGRGQENYEQYF.

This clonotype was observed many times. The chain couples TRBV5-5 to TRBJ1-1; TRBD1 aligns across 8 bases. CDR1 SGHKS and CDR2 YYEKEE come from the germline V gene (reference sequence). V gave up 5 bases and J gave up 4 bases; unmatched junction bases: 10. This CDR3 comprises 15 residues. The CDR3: CASSRGITGGTEAFF. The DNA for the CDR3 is TGTGCCAGCAGTAGGGGAATTACAGGGGGCACTGAAGCTTTCTTT.

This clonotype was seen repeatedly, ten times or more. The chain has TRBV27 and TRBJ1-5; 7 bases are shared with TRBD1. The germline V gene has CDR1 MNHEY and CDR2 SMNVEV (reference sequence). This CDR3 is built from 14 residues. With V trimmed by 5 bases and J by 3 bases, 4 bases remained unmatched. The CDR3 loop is CASSPDRLNQPQHF. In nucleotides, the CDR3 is TGTGCCAGCAGTCCGGACAGGCTCAATCAGCCCCAGCATTTT.

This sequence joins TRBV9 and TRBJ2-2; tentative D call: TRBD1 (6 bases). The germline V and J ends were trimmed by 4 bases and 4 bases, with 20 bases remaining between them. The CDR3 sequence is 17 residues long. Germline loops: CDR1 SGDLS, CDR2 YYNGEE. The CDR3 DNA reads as TGTGCCAGCAGCCAGAGCCCCGGGACACCATTCACCGGGGAGCTGTTTTTT. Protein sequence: CASSQSPGTPFTGELFF. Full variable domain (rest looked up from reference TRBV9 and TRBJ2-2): DSGVTQTPKHLITATGQRVTLRCSPRSGDLSVYWYQQSLDQGLQFLIQYYNGEERAKGNILERFSAQQFPDLHSELNLSSLELGDSALYFCASSQSPGTPFTGELFFGEGSRLTVL.

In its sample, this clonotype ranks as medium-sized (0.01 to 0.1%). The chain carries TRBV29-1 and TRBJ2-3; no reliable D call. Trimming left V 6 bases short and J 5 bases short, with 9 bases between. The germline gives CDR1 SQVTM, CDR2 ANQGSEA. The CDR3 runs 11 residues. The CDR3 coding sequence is TGCAGCGTCAACCCCGGAGATACGCAGTATTTT. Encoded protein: CSVNPGDTQYF.

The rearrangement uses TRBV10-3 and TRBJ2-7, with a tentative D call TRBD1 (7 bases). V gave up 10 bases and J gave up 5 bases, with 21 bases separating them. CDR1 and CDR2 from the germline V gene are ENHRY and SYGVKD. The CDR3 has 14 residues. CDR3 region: CATRRDSRLHEQYF. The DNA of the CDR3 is TGTGCCACCCGGAGGGACAGCCGCCTCCACGAGCAGTACTTC.

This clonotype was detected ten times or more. CDR3 region: CASSLRPGQGRETQYF. CDR3 sequence (DNA): TGTGCCAGCAGCTTGAGACCGGGACAGGGGCGGGAGACCCAGTACTTC. This chain joins TRBV7-8 and TRBJ2-5, with TRBD1 identical over 10 bases. V gave up 3 bases and J gave up 5 bases; unmatched junction bases: 9. Looked up from germline, CDR1 is SGHVS and CDR2 is FQNEAQ. The CDR3 length is 16 residues.

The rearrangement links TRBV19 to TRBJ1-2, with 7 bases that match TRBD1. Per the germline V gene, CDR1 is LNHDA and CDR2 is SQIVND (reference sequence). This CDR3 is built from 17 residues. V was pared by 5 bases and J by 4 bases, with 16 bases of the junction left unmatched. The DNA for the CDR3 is TGTGCCAGTAGTTTACAATCCGGGACAGTCAACCCCTATGGCTACACCTTC. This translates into CASSLQSGTVNPYGYTF.

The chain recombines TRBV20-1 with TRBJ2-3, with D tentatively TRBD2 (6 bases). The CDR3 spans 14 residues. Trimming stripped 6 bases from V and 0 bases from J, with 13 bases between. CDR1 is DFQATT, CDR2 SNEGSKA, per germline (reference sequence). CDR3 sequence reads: CSAFGRGSTDTQYF. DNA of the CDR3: TGCAGTGCGTTCGGTCGGGGGAGCACAGATACGCAGTATTTT.

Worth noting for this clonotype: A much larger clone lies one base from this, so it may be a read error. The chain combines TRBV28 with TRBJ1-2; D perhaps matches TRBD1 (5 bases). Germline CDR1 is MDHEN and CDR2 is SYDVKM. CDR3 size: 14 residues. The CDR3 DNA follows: TGTGCCAGCAGTCCCGGGACGCTCGACTATGACTACACCTTC. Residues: CASSPGTLDYDYTF.

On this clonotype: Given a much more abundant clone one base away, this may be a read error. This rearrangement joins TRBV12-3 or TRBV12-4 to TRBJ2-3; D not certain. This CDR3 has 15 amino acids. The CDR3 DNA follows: TGTGCCAGCAGTTTTGGGCAACGAAGCACAGATACGCGGTATTTT. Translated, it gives CASSFGQRSTDTRYF.

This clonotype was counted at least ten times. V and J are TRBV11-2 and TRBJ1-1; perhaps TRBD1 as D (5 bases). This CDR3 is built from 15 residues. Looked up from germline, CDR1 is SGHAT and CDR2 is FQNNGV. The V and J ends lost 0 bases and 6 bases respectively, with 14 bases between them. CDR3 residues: CASSLDWTLRAEAFF. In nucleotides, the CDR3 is TGTGCCAGCAGCTTAGATTGGACACTTAGGGCTGAAGCTTTCTTT.

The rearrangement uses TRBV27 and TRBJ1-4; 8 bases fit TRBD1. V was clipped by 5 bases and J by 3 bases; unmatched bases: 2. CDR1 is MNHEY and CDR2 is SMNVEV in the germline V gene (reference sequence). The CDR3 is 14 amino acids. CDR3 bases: TGTGCCAGCAGTCGACAGGGGCCTAATGAAAAACTGTTTTTT. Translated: CASSRQGPNEKLFF.

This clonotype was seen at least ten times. This CDR3 reads CASSLGTVSSYNEQFF. As DNA, the CDR3 is TGTGCCAGCAGCCTGGGGACAGTCAGCTCCTACAATGAGCAGTTCTTC. V gene TRBV14 combines with J gene TRBJ2-1; 7 bases match TRBD1. This CDR3 has 16 amino acids. V gave up 4 bases and J gave up 0 bases; unmatched junction bases: 6. CDR1 is SGHDN, CDR2 FVKESK, per germline. The full variable domain, its missing parts supplied by reference TRBV14 and TRBJ2-1, is EAGVTQFPSHSVIEKGQTVTLRCDPISGHDNLYWYRRVMGKEIKFLLHFVKESKQDESGMPNNRFLAERTGGTYSTLKVQPAELEDSGVYFCASSLGTVSSYNEQFFGPGTRLTVL.

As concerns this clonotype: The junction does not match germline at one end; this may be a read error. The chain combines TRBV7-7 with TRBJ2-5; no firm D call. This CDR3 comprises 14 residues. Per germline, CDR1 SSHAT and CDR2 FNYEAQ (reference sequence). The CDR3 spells CASSLGSFQETQYF. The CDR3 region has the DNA TGTGCTAGCAGCTTAGGAAGTTTTCAAGAGACCCAGTACTTC.

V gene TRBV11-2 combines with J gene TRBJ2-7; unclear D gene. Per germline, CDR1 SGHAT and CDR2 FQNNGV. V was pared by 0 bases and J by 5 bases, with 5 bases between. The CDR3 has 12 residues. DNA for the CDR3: TGTGCCAGCAGCTTAGAGCAGAACGAGCAGTACTTC. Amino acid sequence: CASSLEQNEQYF.

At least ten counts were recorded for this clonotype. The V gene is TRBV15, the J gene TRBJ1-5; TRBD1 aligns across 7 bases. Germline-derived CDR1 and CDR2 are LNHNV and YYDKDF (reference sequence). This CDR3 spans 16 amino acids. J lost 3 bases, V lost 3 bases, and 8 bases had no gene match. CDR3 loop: CATSSLGQVFNQPQHF. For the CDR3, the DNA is TGTGCCACCAGCAGCTTAGGACAGGTCTTCAATCAGCCCCAGCATTTT. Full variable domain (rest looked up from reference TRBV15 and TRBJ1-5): DAMVIQNPRYQVTQFGKPVTLSCSQTLNHNVMYWYQQKSSQAPKLLFHYYDKDFNNEADTPDNFQSRRPNTSFCFLDIRSPGLGDTAMYLCATSSLGQVFNQPQHFGDGTRLSIL.

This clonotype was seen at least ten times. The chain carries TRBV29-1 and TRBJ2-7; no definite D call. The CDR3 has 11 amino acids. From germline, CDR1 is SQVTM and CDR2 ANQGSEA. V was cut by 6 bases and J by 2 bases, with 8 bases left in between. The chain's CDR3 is CSVRGTYEQYF. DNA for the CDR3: TGCAGCGTGCGTGGGACCTACGAGCAGTACTTC.

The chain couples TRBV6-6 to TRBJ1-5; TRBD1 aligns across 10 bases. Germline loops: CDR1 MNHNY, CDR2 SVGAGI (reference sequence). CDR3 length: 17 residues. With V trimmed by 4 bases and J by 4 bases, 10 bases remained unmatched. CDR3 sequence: CASSSFSTGGRNQPQHF. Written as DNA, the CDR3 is TGTGCCAGCAGTTCCTTTTCGACAGGGGGCCGTAATCAGCCCCAGCATTTT.

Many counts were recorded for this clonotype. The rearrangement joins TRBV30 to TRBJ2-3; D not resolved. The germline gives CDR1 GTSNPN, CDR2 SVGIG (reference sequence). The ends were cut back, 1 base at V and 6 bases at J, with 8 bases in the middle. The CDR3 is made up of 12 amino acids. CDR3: CAWSGPSDTQYF. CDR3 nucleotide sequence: TGTGCCTGGAGTGGGCCGTCGGATACGCAGTATTTT.

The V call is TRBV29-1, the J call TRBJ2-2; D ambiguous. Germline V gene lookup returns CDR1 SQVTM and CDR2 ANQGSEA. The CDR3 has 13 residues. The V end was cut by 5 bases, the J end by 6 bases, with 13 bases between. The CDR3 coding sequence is TGCAGCGTTATCCGGGCCTCGGCCGGGGAGCTGTTTTTT. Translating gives CSVIRASAGELFF.

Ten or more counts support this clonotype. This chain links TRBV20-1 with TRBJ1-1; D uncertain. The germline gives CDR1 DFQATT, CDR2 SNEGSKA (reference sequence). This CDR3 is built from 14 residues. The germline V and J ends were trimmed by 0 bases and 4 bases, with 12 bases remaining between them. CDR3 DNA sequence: TGCAGTGCTAGAGACGCGGGAGGAGGCACTGAAGCTTTCTTT. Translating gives CSARDAGGGTEAFF.